The 15 T cell receptor beta chains below were found in one sample sequenced in a study of T cell responses to AZD1222 COVID-19 vaccine (dated by TCRdb to about 2021). Libraries were made using the immunoSEQ multiplex PCR assay. What TCRdb holds here is the immuneACCESS table cut down to in-frame rearrangements. Part of the clones is not present; checked against another copy, under half of the missing clones reflect an unresolved V gene, and the others are unexplained. Here the sample has tens of thousands of clones; around 90% occur a single time. The ten most abundant clones make up 15% to 20% of the sample. The time point tag for this specimen amounts to: about 28 days (+/-7) after the second vaccine dose. The material sequenced was peripheral blood, taken 28 days after the second AZD1222 dose. These receptors were collected from an adult who received the AZD1222 COVID-19 vaccine.

The rearrangement joins TRBV30 to TRBJ1-2; D is possibly TRBD1 (6 bases). Germline V gene data show CDR1 as GTSNPN and CDR2 as SVGIG (reference sequence). Trimming removed 2 bases at V and 8 bases at J, with 12 bases between. The CDR3 runs to 12 residues. The CDR3 nucleotides are TGTGCCTGGAGTAACAGGGATGAAGGCTACACCTTC. The encoded protein is CAWSNRDEGYTF.

V usage is TRBV7-6 and J usage is TRBJ2-6; D is possibly TRBD2 (5 bases). The CDR3 is 18 residues long. The V gene lost 1 base and the J gene lost 0 bases, with 13 bases spanning the gap. The germline gives CDR1 SGHVS, CDR2 FNYEAQ. The CDR3 region has the DNA TGTGCCAGCAGCTTAGGCCGGGGAAGAAGCTCTGGGGCCAACGTCCTGACTTTC. Its protein product is CASSLGRGRSSGANVLTF.

The chain's CDR3 is CASSSSSTSGGTDTQYF. The CDR3 DNA follows: TGTGCCAGTAGTTCCTCGTCGACTAGCGGGGGCACAGATACGCAGTATTTT. This rearrangement joins TRBV19 to TRBJ2-3; the match to TRBD2 covers 11 bases. This CDR3 comprises 17 residues. Germline V gene sequence: CDR1 LNHDA, CDR2 SQIVND (reference sequence). The J segment lost 1 base and the V segment lost 5 bases, leaving 8 bases of the junction unmatched.

This clone was counted once. The chain has TRBV7-9 and TRBJ2-2; D remains ambiguous. The CDR3 length is 15 residues. Trimming removed 0 bases at V and 4 bases at J, with 9 bases between. Germline lookup yields CDR1 SEHNR and CDR2 FQNEAQ (reference sequence). CDR3 sequence (DNA): TGTGCCAGCAGCTTAGCCCTCACCGTCACCGGGGAGCTGTTTTTT. This sequence encodes CASSLALTVTGELFF.

The chain joins TRBV7-9 to TRBJ1-1, with D unclear. Germline lookup yields CDR1 SEHNR and CDR2 FQNEAQ (reference sequence). V lost 4 bases and J 1 base, leaving 7 bases between the germline ends. The CDR3 is 13 residues long. DNA of the CDR3: TGTGCCAGCAGCTCGCTCCAGAACACTGAAGCTTTCTTT. Residues: CASSSLQNTEAFF.

The genes are TRBV7-2 and TRBJ2-5; a weak D match, TRBD1 (7 bases). This CDR3 spans 18 amino acids. Trimming stripped 1 base from V and 5 bases from J, with 23 bases between. Looked up from germline, CDR1 is SGHTA and CDR2 is FQGNSA. CDR3 coding DNA: TGTGCCAGCAGCTTAGGCGCCGGGCAGGGGGGCCCTCGGGAGACCCAGTACTTC. Protein: CASSLGAGQGGPRETQYF.

The gene calls are TRBV19 and TRBJ1-3; a possible D gene is TRBD1 (6 bases). Germline CDR1 reads LNHDA; CDR2 reads SQIVND (reference sequence). The V gene lost 6 bases and the J gene lost 3 bases, with 9 bases spanning the gap. This CDR3 spans 13 amino acids. The CDR3 spells CASSRGVGNTIYF. The DNA for the CDR3 is TGTGCCAGTAGCAGGGGAGTTGGAAACACCATATATTTT.

The chain is built from TRBV4-1 and TRBJ1-1; a possible D gene is TRBD1 (6 bases). The V gene's germline CDR1 is MGHRA and CDR2 YSYEKL. The CDR3 is 16 residues long. V shed 1 base and J shed 1 base, with 13 bases lying between them. CDR3 in amino acids: CASSQGGGRTNTEAFF. DNA of the CDR3: TGCGCCAGCAGCCAAGGAGGGGGACGGACGAACACTGAAGCTTTCTTT.

V and J are TRBV7-9 and TRBJ1-3; D not certain. Trimming shortened V by 4 bases and J by 7 bases, and 8 bases separated the two germline ends. Germline CDR1 reads SEHNR; CDR2 reads FQNEAQ (reference sequence). The CDR3 runs to 12 residues. The CDR3 protein is CASSSGGNTIYF. CDR3 nucleotide sequence: TGTGCCAGCAGCTCGGGTGGGAACACCATATATTTT.

The chain joins TRBV6-1 to TRBJ1-6; maybe TRBD1 (6 bases). With 3 bases removed from V and 9 bases from J, the gap between germline ends came to 12 bases. The CDR3 loop spans 14 amino acids. Germline V gene lookup returns CDR1 MNHNS and CDR2 SASEGT. Here the CDR3 DNA reads TGTGCCAGCAGTGATGCGGAACAGGGTTCACCCCTCCACTTT. As protein: CASSDAEQGSPLHF.

V usage is TRBV5-1 and J usage is TRBJ2-1; D is unclear. There are 11 residues in the CDR3. Per the germline V gene, CDR1 is SGHRS and CDR2 is YFSETQ. V was trimmed by 3 bases and J by 4 bases, leaving 2 bases between them. The CDR3 bases are TGCGCCAGCAGCTATTACAATGAGCAGTTCTTC. Translation gives CASSYYNEQFF.

The V call is TRBV11-2, the J call TRBJ2-1; 8 bases map to TRBD1. Germline V gives CDR1 SGHAT, CDR2 FQNNGV. The CDR3 length is 15 residues. V shed 4 bases, J shed 2 bases, and the junction held 4 bases outside the gene matches. As DNA, the CDR3 is TGTGCCAGCAGCTGGGCCAGGGGGCCCTACAATGAGCAGTTCTTC. This codes for CASSWARGPYNEQFF.

V gene TRBV7-9 combines with J gene TRBJ1-6; D is perhaps TRBD1 (5 bases). Trimming took 0 bases from V and 7 from J, leaving 7 bases between them. Germline CDR1 reads SEHNR; CDR2 reads FQNEAQ (reference sequence). This CDR3 has 14 amino acids. DNA for the CDR3: TGTGCCAGCAGCTTAGCACAGGTCAATTCACCCCTCCACTTT. It codes for CASSLAQVNSPLHF.

The chain has TRBV6-5 and TRBJ2-3, with D perhaps being TRBD1 or TRBD2 (5 bases each). V lost 6 bases to trimming and J lost 2 bases, with 6 bases between them. The CDR3 sequence is 12 residues long. Germline loops: CDR1 MNHEY, CDR2 SVGAGI. CDR3 protein: CASRGTTDTQYF. In DNA, the CDR3 is TGTGCCAGCAGGGGGACCACAGATACGCAGTATTTT.

CDR3 DNA: TGTGCCAGCAGCACTGGACAGGGAAGCTCTGGAAACACCATATATTTT. It yields the protein CASSTGQGSSGNTIYF. The chain combines TRBV7-9 with TRBJ1-3, with TRBD1 identical over 8 bases. The CDR3 contains 16 residues. Per the germline V gene, CDR1 is SEHNR and CDR2 is FQNEAQ (reference sequence). V was clipped by 5 bases and J by 0 bases; unmatched bases: 6.